One and the same sample provided the 20 T cell receptor beta chains below, sequenced in a study of OX40 agonist ivuxolimab in advanced cancers. Measured with immunoSEQ multiplex PCR; TCRdb has only the in-frame clones, and not every one. The table has around 84,000 clones, around 85% seen once. Sequencing was performed on CD4+ or CD8+ T cells sorted from blood, taken in a trial of the OX40 agonist ivuxolimab. The receptors derive from an adult with an advanced solid tumor such as melanoma, head and neck, liver or kidney cancer.

The V call is TRBV6-5, the J call TRBJ1-2; D call uncertain. V was trimmed by 8 bases and J by 8 bases, leaving 12 bases between them. The CDR3 loop spans 11 amino acids. Germline CDR1 reads MNHEY; CDR2 reads SVGAGI. In DNA form, the CDR3 reads TGTGCCAGCTCCTCGTGGGGAGGCTACACCTTC. Translating gives CASSSWGGYTF.

V gene TRBV14 combines with J gene TRBJ2-3, with TRBD2 identical over 9 bases. V dropped 1 base and J dropped 0; count of bases not matched to a gene: 2. The CDR3 has 16 amino acids. Germline CDR1 is SGHDN and CDR2 is FVKESK. CDR3 loop: CASSQVAGGSTDTQYF. The CDR3 DNA reads TGTGCCAGCAGCCAAGTGGCGGGGGGGAGCACAGATACGCAGTATTTT.

Details on this clone: This CDR3 is also generated by other DNA sequences in the sample. The J gene is TRBJ2-3, the V gene TRBV11-2; 7 positions match TRBD1. CDR1 SGHAT and CDR2 FQNNGV come from the germline V gene. The ends lost 5 bases at V and 5 bases at J; junction bases unmatched: 1. There are 12 residues in the CDR3. The CDR3 nucleotides read TGTGCCAGCAGCCCAGGGGGAGATACGCAGTATTTT. Amino acids: CASSPGGDTQYF.

V is TRBV11-2 and J is TRBJ1-3, with TRBD1 as a possible D gene (6 bases). CDR3 size: 14 residues. The V end was cut by 4 bases, the J end by 1 base, with 8 bases between. Germline CDR1 reads SGHAT; CDR2 reads FQNNGV. Here the CDR3 reads CASSYDRSGNTIYF. The CDR3 DNA reads TGTGCCAGCAGCTACGACAGGTCTGGAAACACCATATATTTT.

V is TRBV5-1 and J is TRBJ2-5; possible D gene TRBD1, 5 bases. V was shortened by 3 bases and J by 3 bases, with 15 bases between the two germline ends. This CDR3 region has 15 residues. Germline V CDR1 and CDR2: SGHRS, YFSETQ. In DNA, the CDR3 is TGCGCCAGCAGCTCAGCCGACAGACCCAAAGAGACCCAGTACTTC. This sequence encodes CASSSADRPKETQYF.

The chain combines TRBV30 with TRBJ2-5; possible D gene TRBD2, 6 bases. Germline assignment: CDR1 GTSNPN and CDR2 SVGIG (reference sequence). Trimming shortened V by 1 base and J by 4 bases, and 10 bases separated the two germline ends. The CDR3 contains 13 residues. The CDR3 DNA reads as TGTGCCTGGAGTGGGGGACTCAGAGAGACCCAGTACTTC. Translating it yields CAWSGGLRETQYF.

The V and J genes are TRBV18 and TRBJ2-5; no clear D gene. Germline loops: CDR1 KGHSH, CDR2 LQKENI. Trimming took 4 bases from V and 5 from J, leaving 8 bases between them. CDR3 size: 12 residues. The CDR3 region is CASSLIGETQYF. The CDR3 nucleotides read TGTGCCAGCTCACTTATAGGGGAGACCCAGTACTTC.

This clone was found a few times. The V and J genes are TRBV7-9 and TRBJ2-3; D gene ambiguous. CDR1 and CDR2 from the germline V gene are SEHNR and FQNEAQ (reference sequence). Trimming took off 8 bases at V and 0 bases at J, with 15 bases between the two ends. This CDR3 is built from 15 residues. The CDR3 DNA is TGTGCCAGCGGAACCACATCGTCTAGCACAGATACGCAGTATTTT. Translated: CASGTTSSSTDTQYF. Drawing the rest from reference TRBV7-9 and TRBJ2-3, the complete variable domain is DTGVSQNPRHKITKRGQNVTFRCDPISEHNRLYWYRQTLGQGPEFLTYFQNEAQLEKSRLLSDRFSAERPKGSFSTLEIQRTEQGDSAMYLCASGTTSSSTDTQYFGPGTRLTVL.

The J gene is TRBJ2-1, the V gene TRBV21-1; the D call TRBD1 from the table was never checked on the DNA. TRBV21-1 is labeled a pseudogene. CDR3 length equals 18 residues. The DNA for the CDR3 is TGTGCCAGCAGCAAAGAGGGGGTTTCAGTTCCGTACTACAATGAGCAGTTCTTC. Translated, it gives CASSKEGVSVPYYNEQFF.

This chain links TRBV5-5 with TRBJ2-6; 7 bases match TRBD1. The trim removed 5 bases at V and 2 bases at J, leaving 7 bases unmatched. The germline CDR1 and CDR2 sequences are SGHKS and YYEKEE (reference sequence). The CDR3 is 16 amino acids. Here the CDR3 reads CASSVKGGPGANVLTF. CDR3 sequence (DNA): TGTGCCAGCAGTGTTAAAGGGGGCCCTGGGGCCAACGTCCTGACTTTC.

The V gene is TRBV5-6, the J gene TRBJ1-2; the D is unclear. From germline, CDR1 is SGHDT and CDR2 YYEEEE. The CDR3 contains 14 residues. V was cut by 4 bases and J by 5 bases, with 15 bases left in between. The CDR3 nucleotides are TGTGCCAGCAGCCCCGCAAGCGGTCGGTATGGCTACACCTTC. It yields the protein CASSPASGRYGYTF.

This clone came up many times. This chain joins TRBV19 and TRBJ2-7; perhaps TRBD1 as D (5 bases). CDR1 LNHDA and CDR2 SQIVND come from the germline V gene (reference sequence). Trimming cost V 0 bases and J 2 bases, with 11 bases left between them. The CDR3 covers 15 residues. The CDR3 DNA reads TGTGCCAGTAGTATAGACGACAGCATGACCTACGAGCAGTACTTC. Translating gives CASSIDDSMTYEQYF. Variable domain in full (rest from reference TRBV19 and TRBJ2-7): DGGITQSPKYLFRKEGQNVTLSCEQNLNHDAMYWYRQDPGQGLRLIYYSQIVNDFQKGDIAEGYSVSREKKESFPLTVTSAQKNPTAFYLCASSIDDSMTYEQYFGPGTRLTVT.

This clone is labeled as medium-sized. This rearrangement joins TRBV5-1 to TRBJ1-2, with D perhaps TRBD1 (5 bases). This CDR3 is built from 15 residues. Germline V gives CDR1 SGHRS, CDR2 YFSETQ. V lost 1 base to trimming and J lost 1 base, with 11 bases between them. The CDR3 nucleotides read TGCGCCAGCAGCTTGAAGGCGGGGGATAACTATGGCTACACCTTC. Its protein is CASSLKAGDNYGYTF.

The rearrangement joins TRBV5-6 to TRBJ1-2; 7 nucleotides line up with TRBD1. Germline trimming cut 6 bases from V and 4 bases from J; bases unmatched to any gene: 15. The germline V gene encodes CDR1 SGHDT and CDR2 YYEEEE. This CDR3 comprises 16 residues. CDR3 sequence (DNA): TGTGCCAGCACCCCTGGAGGCGGACAGGCGACCTATGGCTACACCTTC. This gives the protein CASTPGGGQATYGYTF.

The V call is TRBV4-1, the J call TRBJ2-1; TRBD2 agrees at 11 bases. V lost 1 base to trimming and J lost 4 bases; unmatched junction nucleotides: 12. The V gene's germline CDR1 is MGHRA and CDR2 YSYEKL. The CDR3 runs to 19 residues. DNA for the CDR3: TGCGCCAGCAGCCAAGGGGGACTAGCGGTCAAGGGGGCTTACAATGAGCAGTTCTTC. Its protein product is CASSQGGLAVKGAYNEQFF.

The V and J genes are TRBV6-1 and TRBJ1-2; 9 bases fit TRBD1. V lost 6 bases to trimming and J lost 5 bases; unmatched junction nucleotides: 7. Looked up from germline, CDR1 is MNHNS and CDR2 is SASEGT. The CDR3 runs to 14 residues. The CDR3 region is CASRSQGAGYGYTF. In DNA, the CDR3 is TGTGCCAGCAGGTCACAGGGGGCCGGGTATGGCTACACCTTC.

The V gene is TRBV6-5, the J gene TRBJ1-2; no reliable D call. This CDR3 is built from 13 residues. V lost 6 bases, J lost 6 bases, and 14 bases lay in between. CDR1 is MNHEY, CDR2 SVGAGI, per germline. Written as DNA, the CDR3 is TGTGCCAGCAGCACACCAAAGTACGATGGCTACACCTTC. Protein sequence: CASSTPKYDGYTF.

This chain uses TRBV2 with TRBJ1-5, with 7 bases fitting TRBD1. V lost 6 bases, J lost 4 bases, and 3 bases stayed unmatched. From germline, CDR1 is SNHLY and CDR2 FYNNEI. The CDR3 is 13 residues long. Here the CDR3 reads CASRGQPNQPQHF. The CDR3 region has the DNA TGTGCCAGCAGGGGACAGCCTAATCAGCCCCAGCATTTT.

The chain links TRBV11-2 to TRBJ2-1; 11 nucleotides agree with TRBD1. Losses at the gene ends were 7 bases for V and 4 bases for J; bases not matched to a gene: 9. The CDR3 is 16 amino acids. The germline V gene has CDR1 SGHAT and CDR2 FQNNGV. The CDR3, as DNA: TGTGCCAGCACGAGTGGGGGACAGGGGGGTTACAATGAGCAGTTCTTC. Translating it yields CASTSGGQGGYNEQFF.

The chain employs TRBV19 and TRBJ1-1, with D perhaps matching TRBD1 (6 bases). Germline V CDR1 and CDR2: LNHDA, SQIVND (reference sequence). The CDR3 has 14 residues. V gave up 8 bases and J gave up 6 bases, with 19 bases separating them. The CDR3 DNA is TGTGCCAGTGCATTCGAGGGGGGCCAGCCTGAAGCTTTCTTT. Its translation is CASAFEGGQPEAFF.